A single sample gave rise to the 23 T cell receptor beta chains below, sequenced in a study of blood T cell repertoires in COVID-19. The table came from immunoSEQ multiplex PCR; TCRdb's copy has only in-frame clones and leaves some out. The profile shows under 200,000 clones, 65% to 90% of them singletons. The specimen was peripheral blood. Receptors originate from a man in his sixties with acute or convalescent COVID-19.

The gene calls are TRBV12-3 or TRBV12-4 and TRBJ2-1; possible D gene TRBD2, 5 bases. The CDR3 is made up of 12 amino acids. The V and J ends lost 9 bases and 5 bases respectively, with 11 bases between them. In DNA, the CDR3 is TGTGCCAGTAAGCGGATGAACAATGAGCAGTTCTTC. As protein: CASKRMNNEQFF.

The count of this clone is one. This chain joins TRBV6-5 and TRBJ1-6, with TRBD1 identical over 10 bases. The CDR3 has 15 amino acids. Unmatched junction bases numbered 4, after V lost 2 bases and J lost 9 bases. Germline CDR1 reads MNHEY; CDR2 reads SVGAGI. The CDR3 loop is CASSYRDRGPSPLHF. The CDR3 DNA is TGTGCCAGCAGTTACCGGGACAGGGGCCCTTCACCCCTCCACTTT.

V is TRBV28 and J is TRBJ1-2; D gene ambiguous. V lost 6 bases and J 2 bases, leaving 4 bases between the germline ends. CDR3 size: 11 residues. Germline loops: CDR1 MDHEN, CDR2 SYDVKM. The CDR3 loop reads CASSKNYGYTF. The CDR3 DNA is TGTGCCAGCAGCAAAAACTATGGCTACACCTTC.

This clone was seen a single time. CDR3 in DNA: TGTGCCACCAGCAGGGGGTCTTGGGGGAGGACCGGGGAGCTGTTTTTT. Its protein product is CATSRGSWGRTGELFF. The V and J genes are TRBV15 and TRBJ2-2, with a tentative D call TRBD2 (6 bases). The CDR3 runs 16 residues. CDR1 and CDR2 from the germline V gene are LNHNV and YYDKDF (reference sequence). Between the trimmed V and J ends, which lost 3 bases and 5 bases, there was a span of 16 bases.

The chain has TRBV4-1 and TRBJ1-6; D is perhaps TRBD1 (5 bases). The V end lost 0 bases, the J end lost 8 bases, and 11 bases lay between the germline ends. The CDR3 consists of 15 residues. The germline gives CDR1 MGHRA, CDR2 YSYEKL. DNA of the CDR3: TGCGCCAGCAGCCAAGACGACAGAAGGGATTCACCCCTCCACTTT. As protein: CASSQDDRRDSPLHF.

This clone was seen only once. The chain uses TRBV5-1 and TRBJ1-6; possibly TRBD1 for D (6 bases). Trimming removed 1 base at V and 8 bases at J, with 13 bases between. CDR1 is SGHRS, CDR2 YFSETQ, per germline. The CDR3 has 15 residues. DNA of the CDR3: TGCGCCAGCAGCTTGTCAGGGGCGAGGGATTCACCCCTCCACTTT. It yields the protein CASSLSGARDSPLHF.

The rearrangement links TRBV29-1 to TRBJ2-2; tentatively, D is TRBD1 (5 bases). CDR1 and CDR2 from the germline V gene are SQVTM and ANQGSEA. The ends were cut back, 6 bases at V and 2 bases at J, with 10 bases in the middle. There are 13 residues in the CDR3. CDR3 bases: TGCAGCGTGGACACACGAAACACCGGGGAGCTGTTTTTT. It specifies CSVDTRNTGELFF.

This clone was seen only once. CDR3 coding DNA: TGTGCCAGCAGATACGACAGGGTCTCAGAGACCCAGTACTTC. It is translated as CASRYDRVSETQYF. J is TRBJ2-5 and V is TRBV6-6; 7 bases are shared with TRBD1. The CDR3 is 14 amino acids. V was pared by 6 bases and J by 4 bases, with 8 bases of the junction left unmatched. Looked up from germline, CDR1 is MNHNY and CDR2 is SVGAGI (reference sequence).

This clone was found many times. The CDR3 DNA sequence: TGTGCCACCAGTGATTTGGCGTTCTTT. Amino acids: CATSDLAFF. The chain joins TRBV24-1 to TRBJ1-1; D is unresolved. Trimming removed 0 bases at V and 14 bases at J, with 3 bases between. CDR3 length: 9 amino acids. CDR1 is KGHDR, CDR2 SFDVKD, per germline.

The chain employs TRBV5-1 and TRBJ2-7; no clear D. Per germline, CDR1 SGHRS and CDR2 YFSETQ. This CDR3 has 14 amino acids. The ends were cut back, 0 bases at V and 1 base at J, with 8 bases in the middle. CDR3 coding DNA: TGCGCCAGCAGCTTGGTACAGTCGTCCTACGAGCAGTACTTC. Translating it yields CASSLVQSSYEQYF.

CDR3 DNA sequence: TGTGCCAGCCATAAAGGGGGCCTTGAGACCCAGTACTTC. It codes for CASHKGGLETQYF. The rearrangement links TRBV11-2 to TRBJ2-5, with 7 bases fitting TRBD1. V lost 8 bases to trimming and J lost 5 bases; unmatched junction nucleotides: 8. The CDR3 runs to 13 residues. In germline, CDR1 is SGHAT, CDR2 FQNNGV.

The chain links TRBV5-6 to TRBJ1-2; 9 nucleotides line up with TRBD1. V lost 0 bases to trimming and J lost 6 bases; unmatched junction nucleotides: 6. There are 15 residues in the CDR3. Germline-derived CDR1 and CDR2 are SGHDT and YYEEEE. The CDR3 region has the DNA TGTGCCAGCAGCTTGGCCGGTAGGACAGGGGATGGCTACACCTTC. Its translation: CASSLAGRTGDGYTF.

The chain employs TRBV12-3 or TRBV12-4 and TRBJ1-6; D unresolved. The CDR3 is 13 residues long. The V gene lost 6 bases and the J gene lost 8 bases, with 11 bases spanning the gap. The CDR3 DNA reads as TGTGCCAGCAGACAGAACAGATATTCACCCCTCCACTTT. Translating it yields CASRQNRYSPLHF.

The chain has TRBV24-1 and TRBJ2-5, with D perhaps TRBD2 (5 bases). Germline V CDR1 and CDR2: KGHDR, SFDVKD. The CDR3 consists of 14 residues. V was trimmed by 2 bases and J by 0 bases, leaving 6 bases between them. CDR3 amino acids: CATSDSGYQETQYF. CDR3 nucleotide sequence: TGTGCCACCAGTGATTCGGGGTACCAAGAGACCCAGTACTTC.

V usage is TRBV12-3 or TRBV12-4 and J usage is TRBJ2-5; weak D call: TRBD2 (7 bases). The CDR3 is made up of 13 amino acids. Deletions cut 3 bases from V and 7 bases from J, with 12 bases between. DNA of the CDR3: TGTGCCAGCAGTTTCAGGGAGGGGGGGACCCAGTACTTC. It codes for CASSFREGGTQYF.

The chain joins TRBV6-4 to TRBJ1-2; D remains ambiguous. The CDR3 consists of 11 residues. CDR1 MRHNA and CDR2 SNTAGT come from the germline V gene. V was pared by 2 bases and J by 8 bases, with 6 bases between. CDR3 nucleotides: TGTGCCAGCAGTGACGGTCGGGGCTACACCTTC. As protein: CASSDGRGYTF.

V gene TRBV9 combines with J gene TRBJ1-6; 10 bases match TRBD1. Trimming at V came to 0 bases and at J to 14 bases, leaving 2 bases not matched to a gene. Germline loops: CDR1 SGDLS, CDR2 YYNGEE. The CDR3 has 13 amino acids. The CDR3 sequence is CASSVAGQGTLHF. CDR3 coding DNA: TGTGCCAGCAGCGTAGCGGGACAGGGGACCCTCCACTTT.

This clone was counted a few times. This sequence joins TRBV9 and TRBJ1-6, with TRBD1 matching over 7 bases. The CDR3 length is 15 residues. Unmatched junction bases numbered 2, after V lost 3 bases and J lost 2 bases. Per the germline V gene, CDR1 is SGDLS and CDR2 is YYNGEE. Written as DNA, the CDR3 is TGTGCCAGCAGCGCACAGGGGACCTATAATTCACCCCTCCACTTT. Amino acid sequence: CASSAQGTYNSPLHF.

This rearrangement joins TRBV5-5 to TRBJ2-5; tentatively, D is TRBD1 (5 bases). Deletions cut 0 bases from V and 5 bases from J, with 8 bases between. The CDR3 spans 13 residues. The germline V gene encodes CDR1 SGHKS and CDR2 YYEKEE (reference sequence). DNA of the CDR3: TGTGCCAGCAGCTTGGCAGGGAAGGAGACCCAGTACTTC. The encoded protein is CASSLAGKETQYF.

This clone was recorded once. The DNA of the CDR3 is TGTGCCAGCTCACCGGACAGGGGAGCGGCTAATGAAAAACTGTTTTTT. It yields the protein CASSPDRGAANEKLFF. This rearrangement joins TRBV18 to TRBJ1-4; TRBD1 aligns across 9 bases. This CDR3 has 16 amino acids. In germline, CDR1 is KGHSH, CDR2 LQKENI. The trim removed 3 bases at V and 3 bases at J, leaving 5 bases unmatched.

The chain combines TRBV2 with TRBJ2-5; possible D gene TRBD2, 6 bases. CDR1 is SNHLY, CDR2 FYNNEI, per germline. The CDR3 sequence is 14 residues long. Deletions cut 3 bases from V and 5 bases from J, with 13 bases between. This chain's CDR3 is CASSEGLGGETQYF. DNA for the CDR3: TGTGCCAGCAGTGAGGGACTCGGTGGGGAGACCCAGTACTTC.

CDR3 loop: CASSPPGLVHEQYF. CDR3 coding DNA: TGTGCCAGCAGTCCCCCCGGACTAGTCCACGAGCAGTACTTC. The chain has TRBV28 and TRBJ2-7; 7 bases match TRBD2. The length of the CDR3 is 14 residues. Unmatched junction bases numbered 9, after V lost 5 bases and J lost 5 bases. Germline-derived CDR1 and CDR2 are MDHEN and SYDVKM.

The rearrangement links TRBV7-9 to TRBJ1-6; tentatively, D is TRBD1 (6 bases). The germline V gene encodes CDR1 SEHNR and CDR2 FQNEAQ (reference sequence). The CDR3 sequence is 16 residues long. Trimming cost V 2 bases and J 9 bases, with 17 bases left between them. CDR3 sequence (DNA): TGTGCCAGCAGCTTACTCGGGACATTCGGAACTTCACCCCTCCACTTT. Translating it yields CASSLLGTFGTSPLHF.